This entry lists 21 T cell receptor beta chains sequenced from one sample in a study of cytomegalovirus exposure and HLA in healthy donors. The PCR made use of 60 Vbeta and 13 Jbeta primers. The protocol was immunoSEQ multiplex PCR, while the TCRdb copy is restricted to in-frame clones and leaves out a portion. The sample lists approximately 91,000 clones, roughly 77% occurring once. Material: PBMCs. These receptors all come from a human donor in good health.

The chain recombines TRBV10-2 with TRBJ2-1, with D possibly matching TRBD2 (6 bases). The germline CDR1 and CDR2 sequences are WSHSY and SAAADI. The CDR3 spans 13 residues. The V gene lost 3 bases and the J gene lost 10 bases, with 13 bases spanning the gap. This chain's CDR3 is CASSDRAGPEQFF. CDR3 in DNA: TGCGCCAGCAGTGACCGGGCGGGGCCAGAGCAGTTCTTC.

The V gene is TRBV19, the J gene TRBJ2-7; D not certain. The V end was cut by 6 bases, the J end by 3 bases, with 6 bases between. Germline V CDR1 and CDR2: LNHDA, SQIVND (reference sequence). There are 11 residues in the CDR3. The DNA for the CDR3 is TGTGCCAGTAGGAGCAACTACGAGCAGTACTTC. Protein sequence: CASRSNYEQYF.

The rearrangement links TRBV6-5 to TRBJ2-1, with a possible D match to TRBD1 (6 bases). V was clipped by 5 bases and J by 7 bases, with 18 bases between them. This CDR3 contains 15 residues. Germline V gene data show CDR1 as MNHEY and CDR2 as SVGAGI. CDR3 sequence (DNA): TGTGCCAGCAGTACTGATCCAGGGGCGCGGAATGAGCAGTTCTTC. It translates to CASSTDPGARNEQFF.

In regard to this clone: The same CDR3 also results from other DNA sequences found in this sample. The genes are TRBV19 and TRBJ2-1; 12 bases are a match to TRBD2. V shed 4 bases and J 2 bases; nucleotides not matched to a gene: 3. CDR1 and CDR2 (germline): LNHDA, SQIVND (reference sequence). This CDR3 is 16 amino acids long. CDR3 residues: CASSTLAGGTYNEQFF. In DNA form, the CDR3 reads TGTGCCAGTAGTACCCTAGCGGGGGGGACCTACAATGAGCAGTTCTTC.

This chain joins TRBV27 and TRBJ1-3; D perhaps matches TRBD1 (6 bases). Per the germline V gene, CDR1 is MNHEY and CDR2 is SMNVEV (reference sequence). Deletions cut 3 bases from V and 4 bases from J, with 16 bases between. The CDR3 consists of 16 residues. CDR3 nucleotides: TGTGCCAGCAGTTTTACCTCAGGGGCCCAGGGAAACACCATATATTTT. As protein: CASSFTSGAQGNTIYF.

The chain has TRBV29-1 and TRBJ1-4; tentative D call: TRBD1 (6 bases). This CDR3 has 14 amino acids. Germline CDR1 and CDR2: SQVTM and ANQGSEA. V lost 4 bases and J lost 4, with 13 bases in between. The CDR3 reads CSVVQQGLNEKLFF. CDR3 coding DNA: TGCAGCGTTGTTCAACAGGGCCTTAATGAAAAACTGTTTTTT.

V gene TRBV14 combines with J gene TRBJ2-5; possible D gene TRBD1, 6 bases. The CDR3 spans 15 residues. In germline, CDR1 is SGHDN, CDR2 FVKESK. Trimming left V 4 bases short and J 0 bases short, with 12 bases between. The CDR3 loop is CASSPPGQHQETQYF. DNA for the CDR3: TGTGCCAGCAGCCCTCCGGGACAACACCAAGAGACCCAGTACTTC. Complete variable domain (other parts from reference TRBV14 and TRBJ2-5): EAGVTQFPSHSVIEKGQTVTLRCDPISGHDNLYWYRRVMGKEIKFLLHFVKESKQDESGMPNNRFLAERTGGTYSTLKVQPAELEDSGVYFCASSPPGQHQETQYFGPGTRLLVL.

This clone was detected only a few times. This chain connects TRBV7-2 to TRBJ2-6; D is uncertain. Trimming stripped 1 base from V and 0 bases from J, with 7 bases between. The length of the CDR3 is 16 residues. Germline CDR1 SGHTA, CDR2 FQGNSA. The CDR3 here is CASSLVPVSGANVLTF. Here the CDR3 DNA reads TGTGCCAGCAGCTTAGTACCAGTCTCTGGGGCCAACGTCCTGACTTTC.

V is TRBV11-2 and J is TRBJ1-1; D possibly corresponds to TRBD1 (5 bases). Germline CDR1 reads SGHAT; CDR2 reads FQNNGV. The germline V and J ends were trimmed by 5 bases and 6 bases, with 13 bases remaining between them. The CDR3 is 13 amino acids. CDR3 loop: CASSHVGGPEAFF. In nucleotides, the CDR3 is TGTGCCAGCAGCCACGTGGGGGGTCCTGAAGCTTTCTTT.

The chain joins TRBV30 to TRBJ2-3, with 10 bases matching TRBD2. Germline V lookup: CDR1 GTSNPN, CDR2 SVGIG (reference sequence). Losses at the gene ends were 5 bases for V and 0 bases for J; bases not matched to a gene: 14. The CDR3 extends over 18 amino acids. CDR3 coding DNA: TGTGCCTGGCCCGAAGGGGCTAGCGGGGGACGTAGCACAGATACGCAGTATTTT. It encodes CAWPEGASGGRSTDTQYF.

V gene TRBV2 combines with J gene TRBJ1-1; a possible D gene is TRBD1 (6 bases). This CDR3 has 11 residues. Germline V gene lookup returns CDR1 SNHLY and CDR2 FYNNEI. Trimming stripped 11 bases from V and 4 bases from J, with 11 bases between. CDR3 sequence reads: CAVGGATEAFF. As DNA, the CDR3 is TGTGCCGTGGGGGGGGCCACTGAAGCTTTCTTT.

The chain employs TRBV5-1 and TRBJ2-2; unclear D gene. Trimming removed 4 bases from V and 6 bases from J, with 16 bases in between. Germline values: CDR1 SGHRS, CDR2 YFSETQ. The CDR3 runs 15 residues. For the CDR3, the DNA is TGCGCCAGCAGCCGCCGACTGGAGTCGGCCGGGGAGCTGTTTTTT. As protein: CASSRRLESAGELFF.

The rearrangement joins TRBV5-1 to TRBJ2-7, with TRBD2 matching over 8 bases. The germline V gene has CDR1 SGHRS and CDR2 YFSETQ. The CDR3 sequence is 15 residues long. V trimming: 0 bases; J trimming: 2 bases; junction bases outside the gene matches: 4. This CDR3 is CASSLGAGGTYEQYF. In DNA, the CDR3 is TGCGCCAGCAGCTTGGGGGCGGGAGGAACCTACGAGCAGTACTTC.

This chain connects TRBV15 to TRBJ2-7, with TRBD1 matching 10 bases. Trimming cost V 6 bases and J 10 bases; bases outside gene matches: 9. Looked up from germline, CDR1 is LNHNV and CDR2 is YYDKDF (reference sequence). The CDR3 totals 13 residues. This CDR3 is CATSRDRGLDQYF. As DNA, the CDR3 is TGTGCCACCAGTCGGGACAGGGGTTTGGACCAGTACTTC.

This clone appeared a few times. The V gene is TRBV6-6, the J gene TRBJ2-7; 8 nucleotides agree with TRBD2. This CDR3 contains 12 residues. V gave up 4 bases and J gave up 4 bases; unmatched junction bases: 0. The germline V gene encodes CDR1 MNHNY and CDR2 SVGAGI (reference sequence). The CDR3 coding sequence is TGTGCCAGCAGTTTAGCGGGGTACGAGCAGTACTTC. As protein: CASSLAGYEQYF.

This chain joins TRBV29-1 and TRBJ1-1; D is uncertain. Germline CDR1 and CDR2: SQVTM and ANQGSEA. This CDR3 is built from 13 residues. Between the trimmed V and J ends, which lost 2 bases and 5 bases, there was a span of 12 bases. DNA for the CDR3: TGCAGCGTTGAAACGGGAGTAAGAACTGAAGCTTTCTTT. It codes for CSVETGVRTEAFF.

Here the CDR3 DNA reads TGTGCCAGAAGCTTGTGGGAGGGCATTTCGAACACCGGGGAGCTGTTTTTT. This encodes CARSLWEGISNTGELFF. The chain links TRBV5-3 to TRBJ2-2, with TRBD2 matching 7 bases. TRBV5-3 is designated an ORF whose function remains uncertain. The junction had 6 bases not matched to a gene; V was cut back by 1 base and J by 0 bases. This CDR3 region has 17 residues.

The CDR3, as DNA: TGTGCCAGCAGCTTAGGGGTCGGAGGGTCCGGGGGCTACACCTTC. This codes for CASSLGVGGSGGYTF. The chain recombines TRBV11-2 with TRBJ1-2; D remains ambiguous. The CDR3 has 15 residues. The germline V and J ends were trimmed by 1 base and 8 bases, with 17 bases remaining between them. In germline, CDR1 is SGHAT, CDR2 FQNNGV.

The chain combines TRBV6-1 with TRBJ1-2; the D is unclear. The CDR3 has 12 residues. CDR1 and CDR2 (germline): MNHNS, SASEGT. V lost 2 bases, J lost 5 bases, and 6 bases lay in between. The DNA of the CDR3 is TGTGCCAGCAGTGAAACCGGGTATGGCTACACCTTC. Amino acid sequence: CASSETGYGYTF.

This rearrangement joins TRBV6-6 to TRBJ1-2, with 8 bases lining up with TRBD1. Germline CDR1 is MNHNY and CDR2 is SVGAGI (reference sequence). The CDR3 spans 13 residues. Trimming removed 5 bases from V and 7 bases from J; junction bases left unmatched: 6. The CDR3 DNA follows: TGTGCCAGCAGTGTGACAGGGGTGCGTGGCTACACCTTC. Amino acids: CASSVTGVRGYTF.

With regard to this clone: An end of the junction does not agree with germline; a read error may underlie this. The V call is TRBV7-7, the J call TRBJ2-1; 11 bases are shared with TRBD2. Germline values: CDR1 SSHAT, CDR2 FNYEAQ (reference sequence). The CDR3 covers 16 residues. Written as DNA, the CDR3 is TGTGCTAGCAGCCCAGGGCTAGCGGGGGGTAACAATGAGCAGTTCTTC. Its protein product is CASSPGLAGGNNEQFF.